A selection of T cell receptor beta chains follows, all from one sample in a study of cytomegalovirus exposure and HLA in healthy donors. Here immunoSEQ multiplex PCR was the method, and the copy in TCRdb shows in-frame clones only, minus some. The repertoire includes about 190,000 clones, 80% of them detected once, and roughly 1.1% sits in the top ten. The sample comprised PBMCs. The source is a woman in her 40s in good health and CMV-seronegative. Both conserved end residues are trimmed from each CDR3. Fields, in order: J gene, V gene, CDR3 protein.

>TRBJ1-1|TRBV6-1
ASRSGGFPEAF
>TRBJ1-6|TRBV27
ASSFWGQDNSPLH
>TRBJ1-2|TRBV6-6
ASSPAPGSYGYT
>.|TRBV7-9
ASSRDLAGVYEQY
>TRBJ2-3|TRBV5-4
ASSLAGLRTDTQY
>TRBJ1-1|TRBV27
ASKRGSGDPGTEAF
>TRBJ1-1|TRBV29-1
SADGGTEGTEAF
>TRBJ1-4|TRBV11-3
ASSRGQGALSGGEKLF
>TRBJ1-5|TRBV15
ATSRDKGLNQPQH
>TRBJ1-3|TRBV29-1
SVSGSSSGNTIY
>TRBJ1-3|TRBV5-1
ASSLGSGSGNTIY
>TRBJ2-2|TRBV7-8
ASNPGGSTVGELF
>TRBJ2-3|TRBV19
ASSPGTSGRGSTDTQY
>TRBJ2-6|TRBV28
ATSSQGSGANVLT
>TRBJ1-2|TRBV30
AWRSYRGIEGYT
>TRBJ2-2|TRBV19
ASSIDASGHRTGELF
>TRBJ2-6|TRBV12-5
ASGLVYLTGSGANVLT
>TRBJ2-3|TRBV4-3
ASSHTPQNTDTQY
>TRBJ1-1|TRBV11-3
ASKAGRWGYYTEAF
>TRBJ2-1|TRBV5-1
ASSLEPTGNNYEQF
>TRBJ2-2|TRBV11-3
ASSSRLAYTGELF
>TRBJ1-6|TRBV30
AWSFPGTLASSPLH
>TRBJ1-5|TRBV30
AWSVLEGRDQRGCQPQH
>TRBJ1-6|TRBV27
ASSSPGQGSYNSPLH
>TRBJ1-5|TRBV29-1
SVKGDSLNQPQH
>TRBJ2-3|TRBV4-3
ASSQDRGGSTDTQY
>TRBJ2-2|TRBV11-3
ASSSRTGNTGELF
>TRBJ1-1|TRBV15
ATSREARRNTEAL
>TRBJ2-1|TRBV6-5
ASSPARERRREQF
>TRBJ1-4|TRBV7-8
ASSFTADGEKLF
>TRBJ2-7|TRBV11-2
ASSLEEYEQY
>TRBJ2-3|TRBV19
ASSIAGRGYTDTQY
>TRBJ2-7|TRBV5-1
ASSVDRQPSYEQY